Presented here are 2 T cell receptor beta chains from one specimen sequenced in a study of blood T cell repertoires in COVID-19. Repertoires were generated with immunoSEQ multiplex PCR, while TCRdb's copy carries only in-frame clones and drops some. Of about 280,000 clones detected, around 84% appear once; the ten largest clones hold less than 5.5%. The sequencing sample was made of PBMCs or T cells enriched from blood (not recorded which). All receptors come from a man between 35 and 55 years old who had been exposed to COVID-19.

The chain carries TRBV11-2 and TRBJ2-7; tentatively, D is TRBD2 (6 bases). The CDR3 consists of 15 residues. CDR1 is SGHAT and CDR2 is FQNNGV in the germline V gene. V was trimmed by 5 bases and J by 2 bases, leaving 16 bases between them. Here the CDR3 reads CASSRWGTGTYEQYF. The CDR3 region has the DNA TGTGCCAGCAGCAGATGGGGGACTGGAACCTACGAGCAGTACTTC.

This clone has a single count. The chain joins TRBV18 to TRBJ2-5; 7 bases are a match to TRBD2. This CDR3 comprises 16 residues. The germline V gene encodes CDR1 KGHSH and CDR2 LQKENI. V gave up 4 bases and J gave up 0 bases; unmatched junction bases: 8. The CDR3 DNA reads TGTGCCAGCTCACACAAAGCGGGGCTAAACCAAGAGACCCAGTACTTC. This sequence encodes CASSHKAGLNQETQYF.